This passage covers 17 T cell receptor beta chains from one sample sequenced in a study of CD8+ T cells in alopecia areata. The treatment here: oral pan-JAK inhibitor, 5-10 mg twice daily. RNA was extracted and reverse transcribed into cDNA as the sequencing template. The method was immunoSEQ multiplex PCR; TCRdb's version includes in-frame clones alone and lacks a portion of them. Seen here are 100,000 to 150,000 clones, roughly 57% observed once, and the top ten hold around 6%. The sample here was CD4+ T cells sorted from blood, taken at week 4, from a patient treated with tofacitinib. The receptors here all came from a human donor with alopecia areata.

This clone was counted between two and nine times. The genes are TRBV6-5 and TRBJ2-6; D not certain. CDR3 length equals 15 residues. The V and J ends lost 6 bases and 0 bases respectively, with 9 bases between them. CDR1 is MNHEY and CDR2 is SVGAGI in the germline V gene. The CDR3 spells CASRDVTSGANVLTF. CDR3 sequence (DNA): TGTGCCAGCAGGGATGTAACCTCTGGGGCCAACGTCCTGACTTTC.

Of note for this clone: This likely came from a read error, as a far larger clone is one base away. This chain joins TRBV10-3 and TRBJ2-3; D uncertain. Looked up from germline, CDR1 is ENHRY and CDR2 is SYGVKD. CDR3 length: 11 residues. V lost 5 bases to trimming and J lost 3 bases, with 3 bases between them. The CDR3 loop is CAISQTDTQYF. DNA of the CDR3: TGTGCCATCAGTCAGACAGATACGCAGTATTTT.

The chain couples TRBV29-1 to TRBJ2-7; D uncertain. Per germline, CDR1 SQVTM and CDR2 ANQGSEA. The germline V and J ends were trimmed by 4 bases and 1 base, with 17 bases remaining between them. The CDR3 has 15 residues. The CDR3 region is CSVVWRNSVSYEQYF. The CDR3 DNA sequence: TGCAGCGTTGTTTGGAGAAACTCGGTGTCCTACGAGCAGTACTTC.

The chain employs TRBV7-2 and TRBJ1-5, with 8 bases that match TRBD1. CDR3 length: 15 amino acids. Germline loops: CDR1 SGHTA, CDR2 FQGNSA. J lost 4 bases, V lost 4 bases, and 6 bases had no gene match. The CDR3 coding sequence is TGTGCCAGCAGCTCGAGGACAGGGAGTAATCAGCCCCAGCATTTT. Translated: CASSSRTGSNQPQHF.

CDR3 protein: CASSTGGQQETQYF. CDR3 DNA: TGTGCCAGCAGCACAGGGGGACAGCAAGAGACCCAGTACTTC. The rearrangement joins TRBV7-9 to TRBJ2-5, with 8 bases that match TRBD1. Germline V lookup: CDR1 SEHNR, CDR2 FQNEAQ (reference sequence). CDR3 length equals 14 residues. With V trimmed by 5 bases and J by 2 bases, 4 bases remained unmatched.

The rearrangement uses TRBV2 and TRBJ1-1, with 8 bases fitting TRBD1. The CDR3 length is 13 residues. The trim removed 4 bases at V and 7 bases at J, leaving 5 bases unmatched. Germline CDR1 and CDR2: SNHLY and FYNNEI. CDR3 amino acids: CASSAQGADEAFF. CDR3 bases: TGTGCCAGCAGTGCTCAGGGGGCGGATGAAGCTTTCTTT. The variable domain in full, completed from reference TRBV2 and TRBJ1-1, reads EPEVTQTPSHQVTQMGQEVILRCVPISNHLYFYWYRQILGQKVEFLVSFYNNEISEKSEIFDDQFSVERPDGSNFTLKIRSTKLEDSAMYFCASSAQGADEAFFGQGTRLTVV.

This chain uses TRBV2 with TRBJ1-5; 10 bases fit TRBD1. V was clipped by 5 bases and J by 9 bases; unmatched bases: 4. In germline, CDR1 is SNHLY, CDR2 FYNNEI. The CDR3 length is 13 residues. The CDR3 spells CASSWDRGGPQHF. In DNA form, the CDR3 reads TGTGCCAGCAGTTGGGACAGGGGAGGGCCCCAGCATTTT.

This clone was counted only a few times. The chain joins TRBV18 to TRBJ1-1, with D hard to call. The CDR3 loop spans 11 amino acids. CDR1 KGHSH and CDR2 LQKENI come from the germline V gene. V lost 2 bases and J lost 8, with 6 bases in between. The DNA for the CDR3 is TGTGCCAGCTCACCAAAAACGGAAGCTTTCTTT. As protein: CASSPKTEAFF.

The chain links TRBV18 to TRBJ2-7; D unclear. The CDR3 runs 13 residues. Looked up from germline, CDR1 is KGHSH and CDR2 is LQKENI. The V and J ends lost 2 bases and 6 bases respectively, with 11 bases between them. The chain's CDR3 is CASSPMDGTEQYF. The DNA for the CDR3 is TGTGCCAGCTCACCAATGGATGGCACCGAGCAGTACTTC.

This clone occurred a few times. J is TRBJ2-5 and V is TRBV28; 11 bases align to TRBD2. The V and J ends lost 5 bases and 5 bases, in that order; junction bases with no gene match: 1. Looked up from germline, CDR1 is MDHEN and CDR2 is SYDVKM. CDR3 length equals 13 residues. The CDR3: CASSRTSGETQYF. The CDR3 DNA reads TGTGCCAGCAGTCGGACTAGCGGGGAGACCCAGTACTTC.

There are a few counts of this clone. V and J are TRBV29-1 and TRBJ2-5, with unresolved D. CDR1 is SQVTM and CDR2 is ANQGSEA in the germline V gene. The V gene lost 5 bases and the J gene lost 4 bases, with 14 bases spanning the gap. The CDR3 sequence is 13 residues long. Written as DNA, the CDR3 is TGCAGCGTTTCGACGAGTCTCGGAGAGACCCAGTACTTC. It specifies CSVSTSLGETQYF.

This rearrangement joins TRBV5-1 to TRBJ2-3; 7 bases are shared with TRBD1. The CDR3 length is 16 residues. V lost 4 bases to trimming and J lost 6 bases; unmatched junction nucleotides: 14. The germline gives CDR1 SGHRS, CDR2 YFSETQ. CDR3 nucleotides: TGCGCCAGCAGCCGGCAGGGGGTAGGGAGCTCCGATACGCAGTATTTT. Translated, it gives CASSRQGVGSSDTQYF.

Worth noting for this clone: Germline and junction disagree at one end, which may indicate a read error. V gene TRBV7-6 combines with J gene TRBJ2-5; TRBD2 might be the D (6 bases). The germline V gene encodes CDR1 SGHVS and CDR2 FNYEAQ. This CDR3 comprises 15 residues. This chain's CDR3 is CASSQQGGSRETQYF. CDR3 bases: TGCGCCAGCAGCCAACAAGGAGGGAGTAGGGAGACCCAGTACTTC.

The V call is TRBV9, the J call TRBJ2-3, with D perhaps TRBD2 (5 bases). CDR1 and CDR2 (germline): SGDLS, YYNGEE. The CDR3 is 14 amino acids. V lost 4 bases and J lost 4, with 13 bases in between. The CDR3, as DNA: TGTGCCAGCAGCATTACTAGTGATGCAGATACGCAGTATTTT. Translating gives CASSITSDADTQYF.

The chain recombines TRBV7-7 with TRBJ2-5; D remains unclear. The CDR3 runs to 13 residues. Germline V gene sequence: CDR1 SSHAT, CDR2 FNYEAQ (reference sequence). Trimming cost V 3 bases and J 2 bases, with 7 bases left between them. CDR3 in amino acids: CASSFSSQETQYF. CDR3 DNA sequence: TGTGCCAGCAGCTTTTCGAGTCAAGAGACCCAGTACTTC.

The V call is TRBV28, the J call TRBJ2-3; TRBD2 aligns across 7 bases. This CDR3 is built from 18 residues. The junction had 10 bases not matched to a gene; V was cut back by 1 base and J by 0 bases. Germline values: CDR1 MDHEN, CDR2 SYDVKM. Here the CDR3 DNA reads TGTGCCAGCAGTTTATTCGGAGGAGGGCGGGGGAGCACAGATACGCAGTATTTT. This sequence encodes CASSLFGGGRGSTDTQYF.

This chain links TRBV5-1 with TRBJ1-2, with no clear D. From germline, CDR1 is SGHRS and CDR2 YFSETQ. This CDR3 is built from 13 residues. The germline V and J ends were trimmed by 4 bases and 3 bases, with 10 bases remaining between them. The chain's CDR3 is CASSHSGDYGYTF. In DNA form, the CDR3 reads TGCGCCAGCAGCCACTCCGGGGACTATGGCTACACCTTC.